These T cell receptor beta chains were read from a single sample in a study of blood T cells in healthy people across ages. From the 5' RACE reads, TCRdb called clonotypes with MiXCR, one entry per CDR3 protein. Among roughly 2 million distinct CDR3 sequences, less than 50% were seen once, and the ten largest hold 2.1%. Sequenced material: blood. These receptors were obtained from a woman between 35 and 50 years old in good health. Each CDR3 is given with its conserved first and last residue. Each record gives: D gene, J gene, clone size, V gene, CDR3 DNA, CDR3 protein. D genes are given only for firm matches. Size values are once, few and many counts, or a class for expanded clones, and some rows have none.

>TRBD2|TRBJ2-5|.|TRBV7-2
TGTGCCAGCAGCTCCCTAGCGGGGGGGCCGCAGACCCAGTACTTC
CASSSLAGGPQTQYF
>TRBD1|TRBJ2-3|.|TRBV28
TGTGCCAGCGCTACCCAGGGACAGGGAATCACAGATACGCAGTATTTT
CASATQGQGITDTQYF
>.|TRBJ2-1|.|TRBV20-1
TGCAGTGCTAGAGATTCGGCGAGCTCCTACAATGAGCAGTTCTTC
CSARDSASSYNEQFF
>.|TRBJ1-2|.|TRBV5-8
TGTGCCAGCACCAAAACTGCAGGGGCCGACTATGGCTACACCTTC
CASTKTAGADYGYTF
>.|TRBJ2-3|few|TRBV20-1
TGCAGTGCTTGGAGGTGGGAAAACACAGATACGCAGTATTTT
CSAWRWENTDTQYF
>.|TRBJ1-1|.|TRBV20-1
TGCAGCGCTAGGAGTCCTAAGGCTGAAGCTTTCTTT
CSARSPKAEAFF
>TRBD1|TRBJ2-7|few|TRBV28
TGTGCCAGCACCTTCGACAGGGTCTCCTACGAGCAGTACTTC
CASTFDRVSYEQYF
>.|TRBJ2-6|.|TRBV27
TGTGCCAGCAGTTGGGAAGCCTCTGGGGCCAACGTCCTGACTTTC
CASSWEASGANVLTF
>.|TRBJ2-7|.|TRBV20-1
TGCAGTGCTGGCCGGCAGGGAACGGGCGAGCAGTACTTC
CSAGRQGTGEQYF
>.|TRBJ2-1|.|TRBV27
TGTGCCAGCAGCCGTGGCCCCTGGTCCTACAATGAGCAGTTCTTC
CASSRGPWSYNEQFF
>TRBD1|TRBJ2-7|.|TRBV18
TGTGCCAGCTCACCAACCGGGACAGGGGGTGACGAGCAGTACTTC
CASSPTGTGGDEQYF
>.|TRBJ1-5|.|TRBV10-2
TGCGCCAGCAGTGACTTGGGCGCCCTGAATCAGCCCCAGCATTTT
CASSDLGALNQPQHF
>.|TRBJ2-3|.|TRBV5-6
TGTGCCAGCAGCTCCCCTCCTAGCACAGATACGCAGTATTTT
CASSSPPSTDTQYF
>.|TRBJ1-5|few|TRBV10-3
TGTGCCATCAGTGACTTGGGTAGCAATCAGCCCCAGCATTTT
CAISDLGSNQPQHF
>.|TRBJ2-1|.|TRBV6-1
TGTGCCAGCAGTGAACAACCTAACAATGAGCAGTTCTTC
CASSEQPNNEQFF
>TRBD2|TRBJ2-3|.|TRBV7-2
TGTGCCAGCAGCTCCTTAGCGGGGGGGCAGGCAGATACGCAGTATTTT
CASSSLAGGQADTQYF
>TRBD1|TRBJ1-1|.|TRBV2
TGTGCCAGCAGTTTAATGGGACAGGGTCGTCGAACTGAAGCTTTCTTT
CASSLMGQGRRTEAFF
>.|TRBJ1-2|few|TRBV29-1
TGCAGCGTCGGGGGGACGAGCTCTAACTATGGCTACACCTTC
CSVGGTSSNYGYTF
>.|TRBJ2-5|.|TRBV3-1
TGTGCCAGCAGCCAAAGGGAGGGGGCAGAGACCCAGTACTTC
CASSQREGAETQYF
>.|TRBJ2-5|.|TRBV5-1
TGCGCCAGCAGCTTGGACGCTAGCCCTACAGAGACCCAGTACTTC
CASSLDASPTETQYF
>TRBD1|TRBJ2-7|few|TRBV2
TGTGCCAGCAGCCGACAGGGTTCACCTCGTGTCGAGCAGTACTTC
CASSRQGSPRVEQYF
>TRBD2|TRBJ2-5|few|TRBV18
TGTGCCAGCTCACCTGAGGCTAGCGGTGGGGAGACCCAGTACTTC
CASSPEASGGETQYF
>.|TRBJ2-1|.|TRBV4-3
TGCGCCAGCAGCCAAGATGAGGCGGATGGGCAGTTCTTC
CASSQDEADGQFF
>.|TRBJ1-1|once|TRBV11-2
TGTGCCAGCAGCCGCAGCCAGGGCCAGAGCACTGAAGCTTTCTTT
CASSRSQGQSTEAFF
>TRBD2|TRBJ2-3|.|TRBV6-1
TGTGCCAGCAGTGAAGAACTAGCGGGGGGGGCGAGAGGTACGCAGTATTTT
CASSEELAGGARGTQYF
>.|TRBJ2-7|.|TRBV28
TGTGCCAGCAGTTTAAGGGCAGGGGGGGTATACGAGCAGTACTTC
CASSLRAGGVYEQYF
>.|TRBJ2-2|.|TRBV11-1
TGTGCCAGCAGCTTATTCTACGGACACAACACCGGGGAGCTGTTTTTT
CASSLFYGHNTGELFF
>.|TRBJ2-7|.|TRBV5-1
TGCGCCAGCAGCTACGGGACTCACGATGACCAGTACTTC
CASSYGTHDDQYF
>TRBD1|TRBJ2-1|few|TRBV11-2
TGTGCCAGCAGCTTAGTTACAGGGGGCTTTATCCATGAGCAGTTCTTC
CASSLVTGGFIHEQFF
>TRBD1|TRBJ2-5|few|TRBV27
TGTGCCAGCAGTCCAACCGACAGGGGTGGAGAGACCCAGTACTTC
CASSPTDRGGETQYF
>.|TRBJ2-7|few|TRBV20-1
TGCAGTCCTAGGACAATCAGCTCCTACGAGCAGTACTTC
CSPRTISSYEQYF
>TRBD1|TRBJ2-6|.|TRBV29-1
TGCAGCGTTGAAGAGTGGGGTTCGGCAGGGGGAGTGTCTGGGGCCAACGTCCTGACTTTC
CSVEEWGSAGGVSGANVLTF
>TRBD1|TRBJ1-2|few|TRBV27
TGTGCCAGCAGTACGACAGGGGGCAACGATGGCTACACCTTC
CASSTTGGNDGYTF
>.|TRBJ2-2|.|TRBV20-1
TGCAGTGCTAGAGATTTCATTGGCGGGGAGCTGTTTTTT
CSARDFIGGELFF
>.|TRBJ2-5|.|TRBV15
TGTGCCACCAGCAGACCCTTTGGGACCCAGTACTTC
CATSRPFGTQYF
>.|TRBJ1-1|.|TRBV29-1
TGCAGCGTCACGCCCAGAGGTTCTGAAGCTTTCTTT
CSVTPRGSEAFF
>TRBD1|TRBJ1-6|.|TRBV6-5
TGTGCCAACAGTTACTCGACAGGGCAGTCGTCTCATAATTCACCCCTCCACTTT
CANSYSTGQSSHNSPLHF
>.|TRBJ2-2|.|TRBV5-1
TGCGCCAGCAGCTCGCGGCGGATGGGCCCCGGGTTCACCGGGGAGCTGTTTTTT
CASSSRRMGPGFTGELFF
>.|TRBJ2-1|few|TRBV6-2/TRBV6-3
TGTGCCAGCAGTCGCGACTGGTACAATGAGCAGTTCTTC
CASSRDWYNEQFF
>.|TRBJ2-6|few|TRBV5-1
TGCGCCAGCAGCTTATCCTCTAGCTCTGGGGCCAACGTCCTGACTTTC
CASSLSSSSGANVLTF
>TRBD1|TRBJ2-3|.|TRBV29-1
TGCAGCGGTCTGACAGGGACAGATACGCAGTATTTT
CSGLTGTDTQYF
>TRBD1|TRBJ2-7|few|TRBV15
TGTGCCACCAACATAGGGACAGGGGATATCCTCGAGCAGTACTTC
CATNIGTGDILEQYF
>.|TRBJ2-1|.|TRBV5-6
TGTGCCAGCAGCTTCCGTAGCGCGGGGAGCTCCTACAATGAGCAGTTCTTC
CASSFRSAGSSYNEQFF
>.|TRBJ2-1|few|TRBV12-5
TGTGCTAGTTGCAGGGACCGGACCTACAATGAGCAGTTCTTC
CASCRDRTYNEQFF
>.|TRBJ2-1|.|TRBV13
TGTGCCAGCAGCTTAGCAGGGGACTCCCCCAATGAGCAGTTCTTC
CASSLAGDSPNEQFF
>.|TRBJ2-2|.|TRBV7-8
TGTGCCAGCAGCTTAGCCGATTATAACACCGGGGAGCTGTTTTTT
CASSLADYNTGELFF
>.|TRBJ1-6|.|TRBV2
TGTGCCAGCACGGAGACGGGGGGTTCACCCCTCCACTTT
CASTETGGSPLHF
>.|TRBJ2-5|.|TRBV15
TGTGCCACCAGCACGGGGAGAAGTGTCGGCGGAACCCAGTACTTC
CATSTGRSVGGTQYF
>.|TRBJ1-2|.|TRBV4-1
TGCGCCAGCAGCCACTCCGGGACGTACGGCTACACCTTC
CASSHSGTYGYTF
>TRBD1|TRBJ2-7|few|TRBV20-1
TGCAGTGCTAGCAGGACAGGGGTCTCCTACGAGCAGTACTTC
CSASRTGVSYEQYF
>.|TRBJ2-3|.|TRBV4-1
TGCGCCAGCAGCCAAGGGCTCACCACAGATACGCAGTATTTT
CASSQGLTTDTQYF
>.|TRBJ2-2|.|TRBV4-3
TGCGCCAGCAGCCAAGACAGGGTGTACACCGGGGAGCTGTTTTTT
CASSQDRVYTGELFF
>TRBD2|TRBJ2-3|.|TRBV7-2
TGTGCCAGCAGTTGGGGACTAGCGGGGAGTAGCACAGATACGCAGTATTTT
CASSWGLAGSSTDTQYF
>.|TRBJ2-1|.|TRBV9
TGTGCCAGCAGCGTAGTGCTGGGAACCTACAATGAGCAGTTCTTC
CASSVVLGTYNEQFF